The 8 T cell receptor beta chains in this list originate from one sample, sequenced in a study of PD-L1 blockade in urothelial cancer (dated by TCRdb to about 2017). The library was made by the immunoSEQ multiplex PCR assay. Here the immuneACCESS table is served through TCRdb, limited to in-frame sequences with V and J called. Missing clones are a known gap in these copies; in checked studies unresolved V genes cover under half, and the rest lacks a known reason. For this sample there are about 38,000 clones; 80% to 95% appear just once. The ten most abundant clones make up around 8.3% of the sample. The sample consisted of PBMCs, taken around atezolizumab (anti-PD-L1) treatment. These receptors came from a man in his sixties or seventies with urothelial cancer.

The chain employs TRBV5-5 and TRBJ2-3; 9 bases are shared with TRBD2. Germline V CDR1 and CDR2: SGHKS, YYEKEE (reference sequence). With 0 bases clipped from V and 5 bases from J, the junction kept 16 bases outside the gene matches. CDR3 length: 19 residues. The CDR3 spells CASSLAWAGGRGGQDTQYF. Here the CDR3 DNA reads TGTGCCAGCAGCTTGGCCTGGGCGGGAGGGCGAGGGGGGCAAGATACGCAGTATTTT.

This clone was recorded once. The chain is built from TRBV2 and TRBJ1-4, with D hard to call. There are 12 residues in the CDR3. Germline assignment: CDR1 SNHLY and CDR2 FYNNEI. V was pared by 4 bases and J by 8 bases, with 8 bases between. The CDR3 loop reads CASSGWREKLFF. The CDR3 coding sequence is TGTGCCAGCAGTGGGTGGAGGGAAAAACTGTTTTTT.

In DNA form, the CDR3 reads TGCGCCAGCAGTGACCCCGGCGGGACTTCTTCTTCCTACGAGCAGTACTTC. Its protein is CASSDPGGTSSSYEQYF. This chain connects TRBV10-2 to TRBJ2-7; D is possibly TRBD2 (6 bases). Trimming shortened V by 3 bases and J by 1 base, and 19 bases separated the two germline ends. Germline assignment: CDR1 WSHSY and CDR2 SAAADI. This CDR3 spans 17 amino acids.

Points on this clone: Germline and junction disagree at one end, which may indicate a read error. The J gene is TRBJ1-4, the V gene TRBV14; no firm D call. This CDR3 region has 12 residues. Germline loops: CDR1 SGHDN, CDR2 FVKESK. The CDR3 region has the DNA TGTGCCAGCAGCCAAGTGTTGGGCGTCCTCAGTTTT. Translating gives CASSQVLGVLSF.

V gene TRBV28 combines with J gene TRBJ1-4; 8 bases map to TRBD1. V lost 3 bases and J lost 7; bases outside the gene matches: 7. The CDR3 spans 15 residues. Germline CDR1 and CDR2: MDHEN and SYDVKM. The CDR3 DNA reads TGTGCCAGCAGTTTTTCTGCAGGGACAGGTGAAAAACTGTTTTTT. It translates to CASSFSAGTGEKLFF.

This chain connects TRBV6-6 to TRBJ1-1; 7 nucleotides align to TRBD1. Unmatched junction bases numbered 9, after V lost 7 bases and J lost 1 base. The CDR3 consists of 15 residues. The germline CDR1 and CDR2 sequences are MNHNY and SVGAGI (reference sequence). The CDR3 DNA follows: TGTGCCAGCACCCAAGGGGGCAGTTGGAACACTGAAGCTTTCTTT. Protein product: CASTQGGSWNTEAFF.

This clone was picked up one time. This chain uses TRBV6-4 with TRBJ2-3; no firm D call. The CDR3 has 16 amino acids. Germline lookup yields CDR1 MRHNA and CDR2 SNTAGT. Trimming removed 6 bases from V and 1 base from J, with 17 bases in between. This CDR3 reads CASSPGVAAGTDTQYF. The CDR3 region has the DNA TGTGCCAGCAGCCCCGGTGTTGCGGCAGGCACAGATACGCAGTATTTT.

The V call is TRBV6-5, the J call TRBJ2-7, with TRBD1 identical over 8 bases. Germline values: CDR1 MNHEY, CDR2 SVGAGI. Unmatched junction bases numbered 7, after V lost 6 bases and J lost 3 bases. The CDR3 length is 14 residues. This CDR3 reads CASRRDRQVYEQYF. CDR3 nucleotides: TGTGCCAGCAGGCGGGACAGGCAGGTCTACGAGCAGTACTTC.